Listed here are 19 T cell receptor beta chains from one sample, sequenced in a study of T cells in Graves' hyperthyroidism and ophthalmopathy. Researchers took RNA transcripts and amplified the TCR beta CDR3 regions from them. HTBI primers drove first-round RT-PCR of the TCR CDR3. Each CDR3 protein gets one entry after TCRdb re-called the multiplex PCR reads with MiXCR. The table lists 300,000 to 450,000 distinct CDR3 sequences, 15% to 18% of them singletons. The specimen was blood. Every receptor here comes from a woman aged 18-30 years with Graves' hyperthyroidism that later progressed to Graves' ophthalmopathy.

This clonotype was seen repeatedly, ten times or more. This chain joins TRBV15 and TRBJ2-4, with D possibly being TRBD1 (6 bases). Germline CDR1 reads LNHNV; CDR2 reads YYDKDF (reference sequence). Trimming pared 4 bases from V and 3 bases from J, leaving 13 bases between. CDR3 length: 15 amino acids. CDR3 nucleotides: TGTGCCACCAGCATTTTAATAGGGGGCAAAAACATTCAGTACTTC. It translates to CATSILIGGKNIQYF.

This clonotype was counted a few times. This could be a read error, since a much larger clone is one nucleotide away. The chain recombines TRBV28 with TRBJ2-7; 8 bases align to TRBD1. The CDR3 has 13 residues. Germline loops: CDR1 MDHEN, CDR2 SYDVKM. V dropped 8 bases and J dropped 3; count of bases not matched to a gene: 6. The CDR3 DNA reads TGTGCCAGCCGTTGGGACAGGAGCTACGAGCAGTACTTC. This gives the protein CASRWDRSYEQYF.

This clonotype has ten or more counts. Here the CDR3 DNA reads TGCGCCAGCAGCTTGGGTCAGGGTTTTGAAGCTTTCTTT. Encoded protein: CASSLGQGFEAFF. The V call is TRBV5-1, the J call TRBJ1-1; TRBD1 is a possible D gene (5 bases). Trimming removed 0 bases from V and 7 bases from J, with 10 bases in between. Germline V CDR1 and CDR2: SGHRS, YFSETQ. This CDR3 has 13 residues.

This clonotype was counted at least ten times. V usage is TRBV11-2 and J usage is TRBJ2-7; the D gene is possibly TRBD2 (6 bases). V was clipped by 1 base and J by 5 bases, with 12 bases between them. CDR1 and CDR2 from the germline V gene are SGHAT and FQNNGV. The CDR3 spans 14 residues. This CDR3 reads CASSLVGGTDEQYF. CDR3 bases: TGTGCCAGCAGCTTAGTTGGAGGGACCGACGAGCAGTACTTC.

This clonotype was seen at least ten times. The chain is built from TRBV6-5 and TRBJ2-2; 9 bases agree with TRBD2. The CDR3 is 18 residues long. Germline lookup yields CDR1 MNHEY and CDR2 SVGAGI. J lost 5 bases, V lost 0 bases, and 10 bases had no gene match. The CDR3 DNA follows: TGTGCCAGCAGTTACTCGATGGTAGCGGGAGATGGTACCGGGGAGCTGTTTTTT. Amino acids: CASSYSMVAGDGTGELFF.

This clonotype was seen repeatedly, ten times or more. The chain uses TRBV7-2 and TRBJ2-7, with 7 positions matching TRBD2. Germline CDR1 reads SGHTA; CDR2 reads FQGNSA. Germline trimming cut 5 bases from V and 6 bases from J; bases unmatched to any gene: 16. CDR3 length: 16 residues. The CDR3 nucleotides are TGTGCCAGCAGCGCCGGTAGGGCGGGAGCGGACGGCGAGCAGTACTTC. Translation: CASSAGRAGADGEQYF. Supplemented by reference TRBV7-2 and TRBJ2-7, the full variable domain reads GAGVSQSPSNKVTEKGKDVELRCDPISGHTALYWYRQSLGQGLEFLIYFQGNSAPDKSGLPSDRFSAERTGGSVSTLTIQRTQQEDSAVYLCASSAGRAGADGEQYFGPGTRLTVT.

This clonotype occurred many times. The chain employs TRBV12-3 or TRBV12-4 and TRBJ1-5; the D is unclear. The ends were cut back, 0 bases at V and 5 bases at J, with 11 bases in the middle. The CDR3 is made up of 15 amino acids. CDR3 sequence reads: CASSLAARSYQPQHF. The CDR3 DNA follows: TGTGCCAGCAGTTTAGCAGCGAGGTCCTATCAGCCCCAGCATTTT.

This clonotype was picked up many times. The chain recombines TRBV5-1 with TRBJ2-2; unclear D gene. The V end was cut by 0 bases, the J end by 6 bases, with 6 bases between. The CDR3 consists of 13 residues. The germline CDR1 and CDR2 sequences are SGHRS and YFSETQ. The CDR3 loop reads CASSLETAGELFF. The CDR3 bases are TGCGCCAGCAGCTTGGAGACTGCCGGGGAGCTGTTTTTT.

The V gene is TRBV5-6, the J gene TRBJ2-1, with D perhaps TRBD2 (6 bases). Trimming removed 2 bases at V and 9 bases at J, with 21 bases between. The CDR3 runs to 16 residues. CDR1 is SGHDT and CDR2 is YYEEEE in the germline V gene. The CDR3 reads CASSFWTLGEEGEQFF. CDR3 in DNA: TGTGCCAGCAGCTTCTGGACCCTGGGGGAGGAAGGTGAGCAGTTCTTC.

V usage is TRBV11-2 and J usage is TRBJ2-5; 8 nucleotides line up with TRBD1. The V segment lost 5 bases and the J segment 1 base; nucleotides outside the gene matches: 6. CDR1 and CDR2 from the germline V gene are SGHAT and FQNNGV. The CDR3 sequence is 15 residues long. The chain's CDR3 is CASSGEQGVQETQYF. The CDR3 DNA is TGTGCCAGCAGCGGAGAACAGGGGGTCCAAGAGACCCAGTACTTC.

This clonotype was recorded at least ten times. The gene calls are TRBV2 and TRBJ2-1; no clear D. Germline loops: CDR1 SNHLY, CDR2 FYNNEI. V was trimmed by 4 bases and J by 3 bases, leaving 10 bases between them. The CDR3 sequence is 14 residues long. CDR3 sequence (DNA): TGTGCCAGCAGTGTAGATCGCAGCTACAATGAGCAGTTCTTC. This sequence encodes CASSVDRSYNEQFF.

This clonotype was recorded at least ten times. J is TRBJ2-7 and V is TRBV12-3 or TRBV12-4; tentative D call: TRBD2 (6 bases). Trimming took 7 bases from V and 4 from J, leaving 14 bases between them. The CDR3 spans 13 residues. Here the CDR3 reads CASTQRRGYEQYF. CDR3 bases: TGTGCCAGCACACAACGCCGGGGGTACGAGCAGTACTTC.

This clonotype was seen a few times. This may stem from a read error, because a much larger clone lies one nucleotide away. The rearrangement uses TRBV6-9 and TRBJ2-7; maybe TRBD2 (5 bases). Germline CDR1 MNHGY, CDR2 SVAAGI. Between the trimmed V and J ends, which lost 3 bases and 4 bases, there was a span of 16 bases. This CDR3 is built from 15 residues. The CDR3 bases are TGTGCCAGCAGTTACGTGACTGGAGGACCGTACGAGCAGTACTTC. It translates to CASSYVTGGPYEQYF.

V is TRBV28 and J is TRBJ1-2; D uncertain. The germline CDR1 and CDR2 sequences are MDHEN and SYDVKM. V lost 10 bases and J 6 bases, leaving 18 bases between the germline ends. The CDR3 is made up of 13 amino acids. The CDR3 is CATSITRADGYTF. The CDR3 coding sequence is TGTGCCACCTCAATCACTAGGGCTGATGGCTACACCTTC.

Ten or more counts support this clonotype. The chain recombines TRBV2 with TRBJ2-3; 11 nucleotides align to TRBD2. The CDR3 sequence is 16 residues long. CDR1 and CDR2 (germline): SNHLY, FYNNEI. The junction had 3 bases not matched to a gene; V was cut back by 3 bases and J by 1 base. CDR3 in amino acids: CASSDLTSGGTDTQYF. The CDR3 coding sequence is TGTGCCAGCAGTGACCTGACTAGCGGGGGCACAGATACGCAGTATTTT.

This clonotype appeared many times. V usage is TRBV27 and J usage is TRBJ2-5; D not resolved. This CDR3 contains 14 residues. The V end lost 2 bases, the J end lost 4 bases, and 11 bases lay between the germline ends. Germline V gene lookup returns CDR1 MNHEY and CDR2 SMNVEV (reference sequence). The CDR3 protein is CASSLLQHRETQYF. The CDR3 DNA is TGTGCCAGCAGTTTACTACAGCATAGAGAGACCCAGTACTTC.

The chain combines TRBV20-1 with TRBJ2-1; 8 nucleotides agree with TRBD2. The ends lost 5 bases at V and 6 bases at J; junction bases unmatched: 9. The V gene's germline CDR1 is DFQATT and CDR2 SNEGSKA (reference sequence). The CDR3 covers 14 residues. CDR3: CSAQSGSRGNEQFF. Here the CDR3 DNA reads TGCAGTGCTCAAAGCGGGAGCAGGGGCAATGAGCAGTTCTTC.

This clonotype was seen many times. The chain is built from TRBV20-1 and TRBJ1-2; no reliable D call. V gave up 6 bases and J gave up 0 bases, with 11 bases separating them. Germline lookup yields CDR1 DFQATT and CDR2 SNEGSKA (reference sequence). There are 13 residues in the CDR3. CDR3 coding DNA: TGCAGTGCGGGCTCTGAGACTAACTATGGCTACACCTTC. It translates to CSAGSETNYGYTF.

This clonotype turned up a few times. The V call is TRBV12-3 or TRBV12-4, the J call TRBJ2-1; weak D call: TRBD1 (6 bases). CDR3 size: 16 residues. V was trimmed by 4 bases and J by 6 bases, leaving 19 bases between them. The CDR3 here is CASSSRTAGWGNEQFF. The CDR3 bases are TGTGCCAGCAGTTCCCGGACAGCAGGGTGGGGCAATGAGCAGTTCTTC.